Listed below are T cell receptor beta chains from one sample, sequenced in a study of cytotoxic CD8 clonotypes in ibrutinib-treated CLL. Libraries were prepared by immunoSEQ multiplex PCR; TCRdb keeps only in-frame clonotypes and omits some of them. The repertoire consists of fewer than 300,000 clones, with 70% to 80% occurring once and the leading ten covering approximately 5.1%. Here the sequenced sample was PBMCs, taken at disease progression, from a patient treated with ibrutinib. The origin of the receptors is a human donor with chronic lymphocytic leukemia. Both conserved end residues are part of each CDR3. The order of the fields is J gene, V gene, D gene, clone size, CDR3 DNA, CDR3 protein. The D gene is left open where the match is weak. Clone size is not always given. Where it is, it says once, few, many or a class for expanded clones.

TRBJ2-2	TRBV5-1	.	.	TGCGCCAGCAGCTTGGGCTCCACGAACACCGGGGAGCTGTTTTTT	CASSLGSTNTGELFF
TRBJ1-5	TRBV5-6	TRBD1	.	TGTGCCAGCAGCCTGGACAGGGGGCGCGTTCAGCCCCAGCATTTT	CASSLDRGRVQPQHF
TRBJ1-1	TRBV6-4	TRBD1	.	TGTGCCAGCAGTGACTCCCGACAGGGGGCAGGCGGCACTGAAGCTTTCTTT	CASSDSRQGAGGTEAFF
TRBJ2-1	TRBV9	TRBD1	.	TGTGCCAGCAGCTCAATCGGACAGGGGTTCCGCAATGAGCAGTTCTTC	CASSSIGQGFRNEQFF
TRBJ2-1	TRBV5-1	.	.	TGCGCCAGCGGTGCTTCTAGCTACAAAATCAATGAGCAGTTCTTC	CASGASSYKINEQFF
TRBJ1-1	TRBV11-2	.	.	TGTGCCAGCAGCTTAGAGGGGGCAGATAAAGCTTTCTTT	CASSLEGADKAFF
TRBJ2-7	TRBV11-2	TRBD1	.	TGTGCCAGCAGCGGACCCGGGACAGGGGAGCCCGAGCAGTACTTC	CASSGPGTGEPEQYF
TRBJ2-5	TRBV29-1	.	.	TGCAGCGTGAAACGAGGCGGGAATTCCGTTTTCGGAAAGACCCAGTACTTC	CSVKRGGNSVFGKTQYF
TRBJ1-5	TRBV7-3	.	.	TGTGCCAGCAGCCCCAGGGGAGGGGATAGCAATCAGCCCCAGCATTTT	CASSPRGGDSNQPQHF
TRBJ2-1	TRBV11-2	TRBD2	.	TGTGCCAGCAGCTGGACTAGCCCTATAAGGGAGCAGTTCTTC	CASSWTSPIREQFF
TRBJ2-1	TRBV7-9	.	.	TGTGCCAGCAGCTTACGGACGGTTAAAGAGCAGTTCTTC	CASSLRTVKEQFF
TRBJ2-4	TRBV15	.	.	TGTGCCACCAGCAGAGAGGGGGCAGGGTTGGCCAAAAACATTCAGTACTTC	CATSREGAGLAKNIQYF
TRBJ1-5	TRBV9	.	.	TGTGCCAGCAGCCTTCAGGGACACAGCAATCAGCCCCAGCATTTT	CASSLQGHSNQPQHF
TRBJ2-1	TRBV4-3	TRBD2	.	TGCGCCAGCAGCCGACTAGCGGGCCAGTCGGGTGAGCAGTTCTTC	CASSRLAGQSGEQFF
TRBJ2-3	TRBV5-6	TRBD2	.	TGTGCCAGCAGCGTGAGACTAGCGGGGGTCCGTCCTCCAGATACGCAGTATTTT	CASSVRLAGVRPPDTQYF
TRBJ2-1	TRBV9	.	.	TGTGCCAGCAGCGTAGGCGAGGCGGCTAGCTTCAGGGATGAGCAGTTCTTC	CASSVGEAASFRDEQFF
TRBJ2-7	TRBV13	.	.	TGTGCCAGCAGCTTAGGCCTAGGGAGAGGCGAGCAGTACTTC	CASSLGLGRGEQYF
TRBJ2-5	TRBV28	TRBD1	.	TGTGCCAGCAGTTTATTGGGGACAGGGGGGTACCAAGAGACCCAGTACTTC	CASSLLGTGGYQETQYF
TRBJ2-3	TRBV5-4	.	few	TGTGCCAGCAGCTCCCGGAGGGGGGCCGAAACAGATACGCAGTATTTT	CASSSRRGAETDTQYF
TRBJ2-3	TRBV11-3	.	once	TGTGCCAGCAGCTTAAGTGGTCCCGCAGATACGCAGTATTTT	CASSLSGPADTQYF
TRBJ2-3	TRBV4-1	.	.	TGCGCCAGCACGGCCGCCGTAATGGTTCCAGATACGCAGTATTTT	CASTAAVMVPDTQYF
TRBJ2-3	TRBV19	.	once	TGTGCCAGTAGTATAAGGCGGGCTCCCACCACAGATACGCAGTATTTT	CASSIRRAPTTDTQYF
TRBJ2-3	TRBV11-2	.	.	TGTGCCAGCAGCTTTGATCCAGCGTTCCCAGATACGCAGTATTTT	CASSFDPAFPDTQYF
TRBJ2-7	TRBV6-7	.	.	TGTGCCAGCAGTTACCCACAGGGACTCGGTCCCCCCTACGAGCAGTACTTC	CASSYPQGLGPPYEQYF